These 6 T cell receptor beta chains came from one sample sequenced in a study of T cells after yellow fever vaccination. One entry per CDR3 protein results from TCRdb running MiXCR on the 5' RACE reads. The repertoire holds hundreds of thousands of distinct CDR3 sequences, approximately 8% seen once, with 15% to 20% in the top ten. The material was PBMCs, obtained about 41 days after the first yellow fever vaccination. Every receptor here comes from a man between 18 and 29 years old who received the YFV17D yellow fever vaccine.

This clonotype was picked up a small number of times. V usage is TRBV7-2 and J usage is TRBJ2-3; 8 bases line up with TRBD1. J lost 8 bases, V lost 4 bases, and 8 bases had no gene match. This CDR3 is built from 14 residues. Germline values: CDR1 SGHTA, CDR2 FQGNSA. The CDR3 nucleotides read TGTGCCAGCAGCTCGGGACAGGCCGTGGGTACGCAGTATTTT. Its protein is CASSSGQAVGTQYF.

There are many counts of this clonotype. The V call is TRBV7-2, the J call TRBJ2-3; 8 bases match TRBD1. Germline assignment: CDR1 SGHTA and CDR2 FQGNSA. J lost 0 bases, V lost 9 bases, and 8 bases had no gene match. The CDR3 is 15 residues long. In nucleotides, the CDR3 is TGTGCCAGTTGCCCCCGGACAGGGAGCACAGATACGCAGTATTTT. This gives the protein CASCPRTGSTDTQYF.

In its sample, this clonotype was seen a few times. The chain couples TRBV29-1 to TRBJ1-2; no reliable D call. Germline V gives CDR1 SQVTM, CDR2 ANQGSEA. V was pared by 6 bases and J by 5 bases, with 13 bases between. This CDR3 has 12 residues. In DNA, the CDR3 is TGCAGCGTAACCTATCAGTGGTATGGCTACACCTTC. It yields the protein CSVTYQWYGYTF.

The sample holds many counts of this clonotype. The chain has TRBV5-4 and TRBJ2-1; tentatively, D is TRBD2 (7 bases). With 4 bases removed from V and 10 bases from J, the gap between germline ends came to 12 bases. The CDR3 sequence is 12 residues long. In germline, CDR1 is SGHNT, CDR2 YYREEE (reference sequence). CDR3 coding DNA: TGTGCCAGCAGCCCCCCGGGGGGCGAGCAGTTCTTC. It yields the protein CASSPPGGEQFF.

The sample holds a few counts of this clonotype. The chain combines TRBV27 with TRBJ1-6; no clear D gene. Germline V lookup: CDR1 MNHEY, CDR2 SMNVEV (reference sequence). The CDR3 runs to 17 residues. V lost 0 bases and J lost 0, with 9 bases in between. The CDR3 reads CASSLSRTSSYNSPLHF. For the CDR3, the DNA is TGTGCCAGCAGTTTATCGCGGACGTCCTCCTATAATTCACCCCTCCACTTT.

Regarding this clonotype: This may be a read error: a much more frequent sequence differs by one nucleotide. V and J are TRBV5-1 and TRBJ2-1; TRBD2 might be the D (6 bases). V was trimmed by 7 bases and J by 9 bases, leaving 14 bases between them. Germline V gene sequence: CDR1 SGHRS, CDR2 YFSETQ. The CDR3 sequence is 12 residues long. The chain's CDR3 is CASSNLGGEQFF. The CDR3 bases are TGCGCCAGCTCCAACTTGGGGGGTGAGCAGTTCTTC.